This TCR beta chain was retrieved from a study of CD8 T cells in ankylosing spondylitis. By quantitative 5'-RACE with molecular barcodes, the TCR beta libraries were made. TCRdb fed the 5' RACE reads into MiXCR, producing one record per CDR3 protein. The table records roughly 190,000 distinct CDR3 sequences, roughly 13% of them present only once. Germline CDR1 SGHDT, CDR2 YYEEEE. Trimming removed 4 bases from V and 6 bases from J, with 14 bases in between. This CDR3 is 14 amino acids long. Sample: blood, either unsorted or a sorted T cell fraction (not recorded which). The chain is built from TRBV5-6 and TRBJ1-5; D gene uncertain. The TCR originated in a male donor with ankylosing spondylitis or in good health (not recorded which). The CDR3 reads CASSPGEGGQPQHF. CDR3 sequence (DNA): TGTGCCAGCAGCCCCGGGGAGGGAGGTCAGCCCCAGCATTTT.